These T cell receptor beta chains were read from a single sample in a study of T cells of healthy individuals. Via MiXCR, TCRdb re-called the 5' RACE reads, giving one row per CDR3 protein. The sample has around 63,000 distinct CDR3 sequences; 16% are singletons. These receptors all stem from a human donor in good health. CDR3s include the opening cysteine and the closing phenylalanine or tryptophan. D genes are given only for firm matches. Clone size is shown for a subset of rows, as once, few, many or a class of expanded clone.

D	V	J	size	DNA	CDR3
NA	TRBV6-2/TRBV6-3	TRBJ1-5	NA	TGTGCCAGCACCGAACCGGGGCATAGCAATCAGCCCCAGCATTTT	CASTEPGHSNQPQHF
TRBD2	TRBV6-4	TRBJ2-3	many	TGTGCCAGCAGTCTCTCTAGTGGGGGGGTACCAGATACGCAGTATTTT	CASSLSSGGVPDTQYF
TRBD2	TRBV20-1	TRBJ2-3	few	TGCAGTGCTTCTTCGGGACTAGCGATGGGCACAGATACGCAGTATTTT	CSASSGLAMGTDTQYF
NA	TRBV10-3	TRBJ2-6	NA	TGTGCCATCTCTGCTCCGGGACAACTCTCTGGGGCCAACGTCCTGACTTTC	CAISAPGQLSGANVLTF
NA	TRBV15	TRBJ1-1	NA	TGTGCCACCAGCCCGGACAGAATAAACACTGAAGCTTTCTTT	CATSPDRINTEAFF
NA	TRBV5-1	TRBJ2-7	few	TGCGCCAGCAGCCCCATAAACGGCAACGAGCAGTACTTC	CASSPINGNEQYF
NA	TRBV5-1	TRBJ1-1	few	TGCGCCAGCAGCTTTGGGGGGCAGGGCACTGAAGCTTTCTTT	CASSFGGQGTEAFF
NA	TRBV5-1	TRBJ1-4	few	TGCGCCAGCAGCTTGGCGTCGTCCAATGAAAAACTGTTTTTT	CASSLASSNEKLFF
TRBD2	TRBV28	TRBJ2-7	NA	TGTGCCAGCGGTCCACTAGCGGACGTGTACTACGAGCAGTACTTC	CASGPLADVYYEQYF
TRBD1	TRBV4-1	TRBJ1-5	many	TGCGCCAGCAGCCAAGATAACAGGGGGGCGTGGACTCAGCCCCAGCATTTT	CASSQDNRGAWTQPQHF
TRBD1	TRBV28	TRBJ1-2	many	TGTGCCAGCACCTCTTACACAGGGGGCAACTATGGCTACACCTTC	CASTSYTGGNYGYTF
TRBD2	TRBV9	TRBJ2-7	few	TGTGCCAGCAGCGCACTCTCAAGCGGGAACGAGCAGTACTTC	CASSALSSGNEQYF
NA	TRBV29-1	TRBJ2-1	many	TGCAGCGTTGAAGAGGACCCCAGACGGTTCTTC	CSVEEDPRRFF
NA	TRBV7-6	TRBJ1-5	NA	TGTGCCAGCAGCTTAGGGGGATTTCAGCCCCAGCATTTT	CASSLGGFQPQHF
NA	TRBV20-1	TRBJ2-5	NA	TGCAGTGCCGCCCTGGACGGTCGGGCCCAGTACTTC	CSAALDGRAQYF
NA	TRBV6-1	TRBJ1-1	few	TGTGCCAGCAGTCAGAGCCATGAAGCTTTCTTT	CASSQSHEAFF
NA	TRBV12-3/TRBV12-4	TRBJ2-1	many	TGTGCCAGCAGTTTCGAACGAGGGGTCAATGAGCAGTTCTTC	CASSFERGVNEQFF
NA	TRBV12-3/TRBV12-4	TRBJ2-2	many	TGTGCCTTCAAACAGGGCACCGGGGAGCTGTTTTTT	CAFKQGTGELFF
NA	TRBV29-1	TRBJ1-2	many	TGCAGCGTTGAGGGATTCGTAGGGGATTTCTACACCTTC	CSVEGFVGDFYTF
NA	TRBV5-1	TRBJ2-7	NA	TGCGCCAGCAGCTTGGCCGTGGGGGCAGGGGAGCAGTACTTC	CASSLAVGAGEQYF
TRBD1	TRBV27	TRBJ1-5	many	TGTGCCAGCAGCCCAAGGACAGGAAATCAGCCCCAGCATTTT	CASSPRTGNQPQHF
NA	TRBV10-3	TRBJ2-7	few	TGTGCCACCCGGTACCTCCACGAGCAGTACTTC	CATRYLHEQYF
NA	TRBV6-6	TRBJ1-5	many	TGTGCCAGCAGTTCCCCCAGGGGAAATCAGCCCCAGCATTTT	CASSSPRGNQPQHF
TRBD1	TRBV4-1	TRBJ1-5	NA	TGCGCCAGCAGGCGGACAGGAGGCAATCAGCCCCAGCATTTT	CASRRTGGNQPQHF
NA	TRBV9	TRBJ2-3	few	TGTGCCAGCAGCGTGGACCCCGACCCGGATACGCAGTATTTT	CASSVDPDPDTQYF
NA	TRBV4-1	TRBJ2-6	many	TGCGCCAGCAGCCAAGGAAGGGCAGTGGCGAAGTCCGGGGCCAACGTCCTGACTTTC	CASSQGRAVAKSGANVLTF
NA	TRBV21-1	TRBJ2-7	NA	TGTGCCAGCAGCAATAGAAGGGACGAGCAGTACTTC	CASSNRRDEQYF
TRBD2	TRBV6-2/TRBV6-3	TRBJ2-3	NA	TGTGCCAGCAGTTACTCGACTAGCGGGAGATCTGATACGCAGTATTTT	CASSYSTSGRSDTQYF
NA	TRBV20-1	TRBJ2-3	many	TGCAGTGCTAGAGTTGGGGTAGATACGCAGTATTTT	CSARVGVDTQYF
TRBD2	TRBV20-1	TRBJ2-7	NA	TGCAGTGCTGAGTTAGCGGGAGGGCCCTACGAGCAGTACTTC	CSAELAGGPYEQYF
TRBD1	TRBV6-5	TRBJ2-1	many	TGTGCCAGCAGTTACGACAGGGGGCGGCACAATGAGCAGTTCTTC	CASSYDRGRHNEQFF
TRBD2	TRBV5-6	TRBJ2-5	many	TGTGCCAGCAGCTTGGCCGGACTAGCGGGAAAAGAGACCCAGTACTTC	CASSLAGLAGKETQYF
TRBD2	TRBV12-3/TRBV12-4	TRBJ2-1	many	TGTGCCAGCAGTACCATAGCGGGGTCCCACAATGAGCAGTTCTTC	CASSTIAGSHNEQFF
NA	TRBV4-1	TRBJ1-5	medium-sized	TGCGCCAGCAGCCAAGAGGTCACGGGTTGGGATCAGCCCCAGCATTTT	CASSQEVTGWDQPQHF
NA	TRBV3-1	TRBJ1-2	NA	TGTGCCAGCAGCCAAGCAGGGGCCCTCTATGGCTACACCTTC	CASSQAGALYGYTF
NA	TRBV29-1	TRBJ1-1	many	TGCAGCGTTGAAGGGCAGGGGTGGACCACTGAAGCTTTCTTT	CSVEGQGWTTEAFF
TRBD1	TRBV6-5	TRBJ2-7	few	TGTGCCAGCAGTTACGGTCAGGGGGCTTTCTACGAGCAGTACTTC	CASSYGQGAFYEQYF
NA	TRBV7-9	TRBJ1-4	NA	TGTGCCAGCAGCTTGCGTGGGGACGGTGAAAAACTGTTTTTT	CASSLRGDGEKLFF
NA	TRBV29-1	TRBJ2-7	NA	TGCAGCCCCGGGGGAACAGGCTCCTACGAGCAGTACTTC	CSPGGTGSYEQYF
NA	TRBV29-1	TRBJ1-1	few	TGCAGCGGCGGTGCGAACACTGAAGCTTTCTTT	CSGGANTEAFF